One and the same sample provided the 25 T cell receptor beta chains below, sequenced in a study of Graves' ophthalmopathy and Graves' hyperthyroidism. Amplification of the TCR beta CDR3 regions used RNA transcripts (as template). The workflow started with a first-round RT-PCR run with HTBI primers and then moved on to a second-round multiplex PCR. TCRdb reprocessed the multiplex PCR reads via MiXCR and lists one record per CDR3 protein. The table has 500,000 to 700,000 distinct CDR3 sequences, just under 40% seen once; the top ten hold about 4%. Sequences were obtained from peripheral blood or thyroid tissue (not recorded which). These receptors all come from an adult man with Graves' hyperthyroidism.

J is TRBJ2-3 and V is TRBV9, with TRBD1 matching over 8 bases. The CDR3 runs to 16 residues. J gave up 2 bases and V 1 base, and 6 bases lay outside the gene matches. CDR1 is SGDLS and CDR2 is YYNGEE in the germline V gene. CDR3 coding DNA: TGTGCCAGCAGCGTACGACAGGGGACAAACACAGATACGCAGTATTTT. Amino acids: CASSVRQGTNTDTQYF.

This clonotype was seen ten or more times. This rearrangement joins TRBV7-9 to TRBJ1-1, with TRBD1 as a possible D gene (6 bases). V dropped 3 bases and J dropped 1 base, with 9 bases sitting between them. The CDR3 length is 14 residues. CDR1 is SEHNR and CDR2 is FQNEAQ in the germline V gene (reference sequence). DNA of the CDR3: TGTGCCAGCAGCTTCTTGGACAGGAACACTGAAGCTTTCTTT. It translates to CASSFLDRNTEAFF.

The chain has TRBV7-6 and TRBJ2-5, with TRBD2 identical over 11 bases. The CDR3 has 19 amino acids. Germline CDR1 and CDR2: SGHVS and FNYEAQ. Trimming at V came to 5 bases and at J to 4 bases, leaving 18 bases not matched to a gene. The chain's CDR3 is CASSLYPGLLAGVLETQYF. The CDR3 DNA follows: TGTGCCAGCAGCCTATACCCAGGGCTACTAGCGGGGGTTTTAGAGACCCAGTACTTC.

There are a few counts of this clonotype. The V gene is TRBV27, the J gene TRBJ1-1; D is uncertain. Trimming cost V 6 bases and J 10 bases, with 12 bases left between them. This CDR3 spans 11 amino acids. CDR1 is MNHEY and CDR2 is SMNVEV in the germline V gene (reference sequence). This CDR3 reads CASRTGAGAFF. The CDR3 DNA follows: TGTGCCAGCAGAACGGGCGCGGGAGCTTTCTTT.

This chain joins TRBV7-8 and TRBJ1-5, with unresolved D. V was pared by 5 bases and J by 5 bases, with 13 bases between. Germline CDR1 is SGHVS and CDR2 is FQNEAQ. The length of the CDR3 is 14 residues. The CDR3 DNA reads as TGTGCCAGCAGCCCAGGATTAAGGGATCAGCCCCAGCATTTT. Its translation is CASSPGLRDQPQHF.

This chain uses TRBV7-2 with TRBJ2-5; no clear D gene. This CDR3 region has 15 residues. V was trimmed by 1 base and J by 9 bases, leaving 18 bases between them. Germline V gene sequence: CDR1 SGHTA, CDR2 FQGNSA. In nucleotides, the CDR3 is TGTGCCAGCAGCTTAGATGGAAGGACGGGCCAGCCCCAGTACTTC. Residues: CASSLDGRTGQPQYF.

This clonotype was counted many times. At one boundary the junction diverges from the germline segment, which might be a read error. The chain's CDR3 is CASSVDRDPAETQYF. The DNA for the CDR3 is TGTGCCAGTAGTGTAGACAGGGATCCTGCAGAGACCCAGTACTTC. This chain links TRBV19 with TRBJ2-5; 7 nucleotides line up with TRBD1. This CDR3 comprises 15 residues. CDR1 and CDR2 (germline): LNHDA, SQIVND (reference sequence).

This clonotype has a count of ten or more. V and J are TRBV6-1 and TRBJ1-1, with TRBD1 matching over 7 bases. This CDR3 is 15 amino acids long. Germline V lookup: CDR1 MNHNS, CDR2 SASEGT. Unmatched junction bases numbered 8, after V lost 6 bases and J lost 1 base. The DNA of the CDR3 is TGTGCCAGCAGCCAACAGGGACAGCAGAACACTGAAGCTTTCTTT. Encoded protein: CASSQQGQQNTEAFF.

This clonotype occurred many times. CDR3 sequence (DNA): TGTGCCAGCAGTGTGGGCAGGGTCTCCTACGAGCAGTACTTC. Amino acid sequence: CASSVGRVSYEQYF. The genes are TRBV6-1 and TRBJ2-7, with D possibly being TRBD1 (5 bases). CDR3 length: 14 amino acids. Germline assignment: CDR1 MNHNS and CDR2 SASEGT. V shed 4 bases and J shed 0 bases, with 10 bases lying between them.

This clonotype appeared many times. V is TRBV24-1 and J is TRBJ2-5, with TRBD1 identical over 7 bases. The CDR3 contains 14 residues. Germline lookup yields CDR1 KGHDR and CDR2 SFDVKD. The J segment lost 4 bases and the V segment lost 7 bases, leaving 8 bases of the junction unmatched. Here the CDR3 DNA reads TGTGCCACCAGCGGGGACAGTCCTAGAGAGACCCAGTACTTC. Translating it yields CATSGDSPRETQYF.

The chain links TRBV2 to TRBJ1-1, with no clear D. Trimming left V 8 bases short and J 3 bases short, with 10 bases between. The germline V gene encodes CDR1 SNHLY and CDR2 FYNNEI. CDR3 length equals 12 residues. CDR3 nucleotides: TGTGCCAGCCAAGATGTCGACACTGAAGCTTTCTTT. Translation: CASQDVDTEAFF.

The sample holds many counts of this clonotype. This sequence joins TRBV25-1 and TRBJ2-7; D tentatively reads TRBD1 or TRBD2 (6 bases each). The germline V and J ends were trimmed by 2 bases and 6 bases, with 11 bases remaining between them. Germline V lookup: CDR1 MGHDK, CDR2 SYGVNS. CDR3 length: 13 residues. The CDR3 nucleotides read TGTGCCAGCAGTGAACAGGGGACTGGCGAGCAGTACTTC. It translates to CASSEQGTGEQYF.

This clonotype was recorded many times. An end of the junction differs from the germline gene, which may be a read error. V usage is TRBV12-3 or TRBV12-4 and J usage is TRBJ2-7; D unresolved. TRBJ2-1 explains the end of the DNA better; the J call may be wrong. This CDR3 has 11 residues. CDR3 in DNA: TGTGCCAGCAGCTTAGGCAATGAGCAGTTCTTC. Translation: CASSLGNEQFF.

This clonotype came up a few times. The chain combines TRBV6-2 or TRBV6-3 with TRBJ2-2; D not resolved. Deletions cut 9 bases from V and 0 bases from J, with 5 bases between. This CDR3 is 12 amino acids long. Germline-derived CDR1 and CDR2 are MNHEY and SVGEGT. The CDR3 is CASGANTGELFF. CDR3 bases: TGTGCCAGTGGAGCGAACACCGGGGAGCTGTTTTTT.

In its sample, this clonotype was seen a few times. This sequence joins TRBV7-9 and TRBJ2-3; D uncertain. With 4 bases removed from V and 3 bases from J, the gap between germline ends came to 8 bases. The CDR3 spans 13 residues. The germline CDR1 and CDR2 sequences are SEHNR and FQNEAQ (reference sequence). The DNA for the CDR3 is TGTGCCAGCAGCTATCAGCTTACAGATACGCAGTATTTT. Its protein is CASSYQLTDTQYF.

This clonotype was counted ten times or more. The chain joins TRBV24-1 to TRBJ2-7, with TRBD1 matching over 9 bases. Trimming at V came to 4 bases and at J to 2 bases, leaving 5 bases not matched to a gene. Germline V gene data show CDR1 as KGHDR and CDR2 as SFDVKD. This CDR3 is 15 amino acids long. The CDR3: CATSDPGTGTYEQYF. The CDR3 DNA reads as TGTGCCACCAGTGACCCCGGGACAGGGACCTACGAGCAGTACTTC.

There are many counts of this clonotype. The chain employs TRBV10-3 and TRBJ1-1, with D tentatively TRBD1 (5 bases). The CDR3 has 14 amino acids. Germline-derived CDR1 and CDR2 are ENHRY and SYGVKD. V lost 10 bases to trimming and J lost 0 bases, with 15 bases between them. This CDR3 reads CATNNQGMNTEAFF. The CDR3 bases are TGTGCCACGAACAACCAGGGAATGAACACTGAAGCTTTCTTT.

This clonotype has ten or more counts. The J gene is TRBJ2-7, the V gene TRBV5-1; TRBD1 aligns across 7 bases. Germline values: CDR1 SGHRS, CDR2 YFSETQ. The CDR3 loop spans 14 amino acids. The V and J ends lost 0 bases and 2 bases, in that order; junction bases with no gene match: 2. The CDR3 DNA reads as TGCGCCAGCAGCTTGGCGGGACAGACCTACGAGCAGTACTTC. The encoded protein is CASSLAGQTYEQYF. Full variable domain (outside the CDR3, taken from reference TRBV5-1 and TRBJ2-7): KAGVTQTPRYLIKTRGQQVTLSCSPISGHRSVSWYQQTPGQGLQFLFEYFSETQRNKGNFPGRFSGRQFSNSRSEMNVSTLELGDSALYLCASSLAGQTYEQYFGPGTRLTVT.

This clonotype was counted many times. The chain combines TRBV10-2 with TRBJ1-2; a possible D gene is TRBD1 (5 bases). The germline V gene has CDR1 WSHSY and CDR2 SAAADI. Trimming stripped 3 bases from V and 7 bases from J, with 12 bases between. The CDR3 runs to 13 residues. The CDR3 protein is CASSDPGLGGYTF. The CDR3 coding sequence is TGCGCCAGCAGTGACCCGGGGCTGGGTGGCTACACCTTC.

V usage is TRBV7-9 and J usage is TRBJ1-2, with D perhaps matching TRBD1 (6 bases). This CDR3 spans 15 amino acids. Trimming cost V 1 base and J 4 bases, with 13 bases left between them. The germline CDR1 and CDR2 sequences are SEHNR and FQNEAQ (reference sequence). In nucleotides, the CDR3 is TGTGCCAGCAGCTTAGAAGGGGGGGGCAGCTATGGCTACACCTTC. It encodes CASSLEGGGSYGYTF.

On this clonotype itself: The missing conserved phenylalanine or tryptophan at the end of this CDR3 makes a read error likely. The DNA is left out, because the CDR3 cannot be placed on it with certainty; the CDR3 is given as TCRdb lists it. This rearrangement joins TRBV10-3 to TRBJ2-7; TRBD1 was called by the table and not checked on the DNA. Counting both end residues, the CDR3 totals 11 amino acids. The V gene's germline CDR1 is ENHRY and CDR2 SYGVKD. This CDR3 is CASSEGARTFG.

The genes are TRBV10-3 and TRBJ2-7, with TRBD1 matching over 9 bases. The V and J ends lost 7 bases and 4 bases, in that order; junction bases with no gene match: 14. Germline V CDR1 and CDR2: ENHRY, SYGVKD. CDR3 length: 16 amino acids. The CDR3 here is CAIKPGTGRNGYEQYF. CDR3 coding DNA: TGTGCCATCAAACCCGGGACAGGGAGGAACGGTTACGAGCAGTACTTC.

Remarks on this clonotype: The final CDR3 position lacks the conserved phenylalanine or tryptophan, pointing to a likely read error. The genes are TRBV7-9 and TRBJ2-7; D possibly corresponds to TRBD1 (6 bases). Germline V CDR1 and CDR2: SEHNR, FQNEAQ (reference sequence). V was pared by 5 bases and J by 0 bases, with 14 bases between. The CDR3 sequence is 15 residues long. The CDR3 nucleotides read TGTGCCAGCAGCCCTCAGGGGTTAAGCTCCTACGAGCAGTACTCC. This codes for CASSPQGLSSYEQYS.

V usage is TRBV27 and J usage is TRBJ2-5; D is unclear. Trimming removed 5 bases from V and 1 base from J, with 14 bases in between. The CDR3 runs 15 residues. Germline lookup yields CDR1 MNHEY and CDR2 SMNVEV (reference sequence). The CDR3 loop is CASSRDPDGQETQYF. The CDR3 nucleotides read TGTGCCAGCAGTCGAGATCCGGATGGCCAAGAGACCCAGTACTTC.

The J gene is TRBJ2-5, the V gene TRBV20-1; 7 nucleotides match TRBD1. This CDR3 has 12 amino acids. V lost 6 bases and J lost 5; bases outside the gene matches: 6. Looked up from germline, CDR1 is DFQATT and CDR2 is SNEGSKA (reference sequence). In DNA, the CDR3 is TGCAGTGCCGAAGACAGGGCGGAGACCCAGTACTTC. Its translation is CSAEDRAETQYF.